The entry below describes one TCR beta chain. The data are from a study of CD8 T cells in Susac syndrome. Reverse transcription of about 0.5 to 1 ug RNA used random hexamers. TCRdb recomputed calls from the immunoSEQ multiplex PCR reads with MiXCR, one row per CDR3 protein. The table shows approximately 200,000 distinct CDR3 sequences, with 95% occurring only once. The junction had 8 bases not matched to a gene; V was cut back by 5 bases and J by 7 bases. The CDR3 is made up of 15 amino acids. This TCR came from a human donor with multiple sclerosis. The chain uses TRBV12-3 or TRBV12-4 and TRBJ1-4, with 9 bases matching TRBD1. The sequencing sample was made of CD4+ T cells from PBMCs. The CDR3 bases are TGTGCCAGCAGTCCTGGACAGGGGTGGAGTGAAAAACTGTTTTTT. Its protein product is CASSPGQGWSEKLFF.